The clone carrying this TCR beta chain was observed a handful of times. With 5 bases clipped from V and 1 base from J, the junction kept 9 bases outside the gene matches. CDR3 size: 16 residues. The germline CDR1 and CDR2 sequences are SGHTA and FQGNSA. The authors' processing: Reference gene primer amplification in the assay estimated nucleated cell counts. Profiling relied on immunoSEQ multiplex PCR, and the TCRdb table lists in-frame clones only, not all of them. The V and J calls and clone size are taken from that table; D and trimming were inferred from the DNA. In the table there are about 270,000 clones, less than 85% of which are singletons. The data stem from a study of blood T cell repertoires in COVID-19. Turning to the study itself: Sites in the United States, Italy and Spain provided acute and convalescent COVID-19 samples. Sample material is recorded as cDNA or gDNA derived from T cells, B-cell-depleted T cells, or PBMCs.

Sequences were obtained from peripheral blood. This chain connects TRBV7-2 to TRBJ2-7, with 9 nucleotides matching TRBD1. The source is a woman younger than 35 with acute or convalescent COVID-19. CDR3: CASSHSPGQGSYEQYF. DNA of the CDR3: TGTGCCAGCAGCCATAGTCCGGGACAGGGTTCCTACGAGCAGTACTTC.